This T cell receptor beta chain derives from a study of OX40 agonist ivuxolimab in advanced cancers. Autoimmune disease history or systemic immunosuppression disqualified patients. Overall study results and limits: The study found that CD8+ T cells averaged more expanded clones than CD4+. No determination was made of the antigen specificity of the expanded peripheral T cells. Nonresponders included some who also had low normalized T-cell clonal expansion.

Of note for this clone: Its antigen is not identified.

Assay: immunoSEQ multiplex PCR; the TCRdb copy retains only in-frame clones and omits some. The repertoire consists of around 140,000 clones, with roughly nine tenths occurring once and the leading ten covering approximately 0.99%. CDR1 and CDR2 (germline): SGHTA, FQGNSA. The CDR3 is 15 amino acids. Deletions cut 1 base from V and 2 bases from J, with 9 bases between. The sequence was obtained from an adult with an advanced solid tumor such as melanoma, head and neck, liver or kidney cancer. Source: CD4+ or CD8+ T cells sorted from blood, taken in a trial of the OX40 agonist ivuxolimab. J is TRBJ1-5 and V is TRBV7-2, with a weak D call TRBD1 (5 bases). CDR3 residues: CASSLDTGRNQPQHF. Written as DNA, the CDR3 is TGTGCCAGCAGCTTAGATACAGGACGCAATCAGCCCCAGCATTTT. The whole variable domain, filled in from reference TRBV7-2 and TRBJ1-5, reads GAGVSQSPSNKVTEKGKDVELRCDPISGHTALYWYRQSLGQGLEFLIYFQGNSAPDKSGLPSDRFSAERTGGSVSTLTIQRTQQEDSAVYLCASSLDTGRNQPQHFGDGTRLSIL.